These T cell receptor beta chains were read from a single sample in a study of cytomegalovirus exposure and HLA in healthy donors. Generated by immunoSEQ multiplex PCR, the TCRdb table keeps only in-frame clones and is missing some. The sample shows over 150,000 clones, less than 85% of them seen only once. The source material was PBMCs. These TCRs come from a girl between 10 and 17 years old in good health and CMV-seropositive. Both conserved end residues are part of each CDR3. The D gene is left open where the match is weak. The size entry is marked missing in some rows and otherwise reads once, few, many or a size class.

V gene	D gene	J gene	clone size	CDR3 DNA	CDR3 protein
TRBV9	TRBD2	TRBJ2-1	.	TGTGCCAGCAGCGTAACTAGCGGGGATTACAATGAGCAGTTCTTC	CASSVTSGDYNEQFF
TRBV6-1	.	TRBJ2-3	.	TGTGCCAGCAGTGAAGGTCTTAACGGGGGTGCAGATACGCAGTATTTT	CASSEGLNGGADTQYF
TRBV19	.	TRBJ1-2	.	TGTGCCACCACCGCGGGGGGGCATAGGGGCTACACCTTC	CATTAGGHRGYTF
TRBV5-6	TRBD1	TRBJ2-7	.	TGTGCCAGCAGCTCGGCGCTGGACAGGGTTTCGTTGGTGCGCTACGAGCAGTACTTC	CASSSALDRVSLVRYEQYF
TRBV10-3	TRBD1	TRBJ1-1	.	TGTGCCATCAGTGGATTCACAGGGGGCGCTTCGACTTTCTTT	CAISGFTGGASTFF
TRBV2	TRBD1	TRBJ1-6	.	TGTGCCAGCAGCGGGGACAGACCAAGTTCACCCCTCCACTTT	CASSGDRPSSPLHF
TRBV5-4	TRBD1	TRBJ1-1	once	TGTGCCAGCAGCCCAAAGACAGGGGACAACACTGAAGCTTTCTTT	CASSPKTGDNTEAFF
TRBV29-1	.	TRBJ2-1	.	TGCAGCGTTGTTGCCCTTCGGGGGAATGAGCAGTTCTTC	CSVVALRGNEQFF
TRBV7-2	.	TRBJ1-5	.	TGTGCCAGCAGCTTAGAAACTACAGGGAGTCAGCCCCAGCATTTT	CASSLETTGSQPQHF
TRBV9	.	TRBJ1-2	.	TGTGCCAGCAGCGATCGGGTCAAGCCTCATGGCTACACCTTC	CASSDRVKPHGYTF
TRBV29-1	TRBD1	TRBJ1-6	.	TGCAGCGTCGCGGGACAGACCACCGAAAATTCACCCCTCCACTTT	CSVAGQTTENSPLHF
TRBV19	.	TRBJ2-7	.	TGTGCCAGTAGTAAGCCGGGGTCCTACGAGCAGTACTTC	CASSKPGSYEQYF
TRBV5-1	.	TRBJ1-4	.	TGCGCCAGCAGCCCACCGGGTACAGGAGAAAAACTGTTTTTT	CASSPPGTGEKLFF
TRBV18	.	TRBJ1-3	.	TGTGCCAGCTCACCAGAGCTTACGAGCTCTGGAAACACCATATATTTT	CASSPELTSSGNTIYF
TRBV9	.	TRBJ2-1	.	TGTGCCAGCAGCCTAGGGTGGGTGGGGCACAATGAGCAGTTCTTC	CASSLGWVGHNEQFF
TRBV7-2	TRBD2	TRBJ2-7	.	TGTGCCAGCAGCTTAGGTGGTCTAGCGGGGGAAGAGCAGTACTTC	CASSLGGLAGEEQYF
TRBV27	.	TRBJ2-7	.	TGTGCCAGCAGTTTATGGGGCAGGGAGGACGAGCAGTACTTC	CASSLWGREDEQYF
TRBV11-2	TRBD1	TRBJ2-5	.	TGTGCCAGCAGCTTAATCGGACAGGGGTCCCCCCAAGAGACCCAGTACTTC	CASSLIGQGSPQETQYF
TRBV5-1	TRBD2	TRBJ2-3	few	TGCGCCAGCAGCTTAACGGGGGGGCAAGATACGCAGTATTTT	CASSLTGGQDTQYF
TRBV6-6	.	TRBJ2-5	.	TGTGCCAGCAGTTACTCGCGGGAGACCCAGTACTTC	CASSYSRETQYF
TRBV30	.	TRBJ1-2	.	TGTGCCTGGAGTGTAATGGGCGGCTACACCTTC	CAWSVMGGYTF
TRBV6-1	TRBD2	TRBJ2-3	.	TGTGCCAGCAGTGAAGCAAGGACTAGCGGAACATTAGATACGCAGTATTTT	CASSEARTSGTLDTQYF
TRBV7-9	TRBD2	TRBJ2-7	once	TGTGCCAGCAGCTTAGCGAGCCTAGCGGGGCCCGCCGGGTGGGAGCAGTACTTC	CASSLASLAGPAGWEQYF
TRBV2	TRBD1	TRBJ2-7	.	TGTGCCAGCAGACGGGACAGCCACTACGAGCAGTACTTC	CASRRDSHYEQYF